This TCR beta chain was identified in a study of cytomegalovirus exposure and HLA in healthy donors. Study in general: Counted in an early data release were approximately 85 million unique TCRs from HLA-typed donors. Broader study findings: Earlier results showed most TCR beta V segments being productive about 87% or about 30% of the time. In a later analysis, TCR beta V- and J-gene trimming was associated with a missense DCLRE1C variant.

Notes on this clone: Its matching antigen is unknown.

Amplification used 60 Vbeta primers and 13 Jbeta primers. Measured with immunoSEQ multiplex PCR; TCRdb has only the in-frame clones, and not every one. The sample lists more than 110,000 clones, 73% occurring once. The clonotype was recovered from a woman between 40 and 55 years old in good health and CMV-seronegative. Material for sequencing was PBMCs.

The DNA of the CDR3 is TGTGCCAGCAGCCCTCAGGGGCGAGAGACCCAGTACTTC. This gives the protein CASSPQGRETQYF. The V gene is TRBV27, the J gene TRBJ2-5, with TRBD1 as a possible D gene (6 bases). CDR1 and CDR2 (germline): MNHEY, SMNVEV (reference sequence). This CDR3 is built from 13 residues. Trimming shortened V by 6 bases and J by 4 bases, and 12 bases separated the two germline ends.